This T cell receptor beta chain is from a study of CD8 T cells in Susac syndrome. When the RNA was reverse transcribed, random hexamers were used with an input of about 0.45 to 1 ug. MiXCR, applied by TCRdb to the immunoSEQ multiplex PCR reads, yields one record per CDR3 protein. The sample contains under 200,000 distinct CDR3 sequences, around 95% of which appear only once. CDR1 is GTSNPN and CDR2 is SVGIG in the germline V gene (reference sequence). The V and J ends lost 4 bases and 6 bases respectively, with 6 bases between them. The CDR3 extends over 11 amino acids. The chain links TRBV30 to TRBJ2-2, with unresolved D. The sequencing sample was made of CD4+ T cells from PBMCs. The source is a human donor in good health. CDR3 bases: TGTGCCTGGACACGATCCGGGGAGCTGTTTTTT. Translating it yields CAWTRSGELFF. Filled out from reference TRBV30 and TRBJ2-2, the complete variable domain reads SQTIHQWPATLVQPVGSPLSLECTVEGTSNPNLYWYRQAAGRGLQLLFYSVGIGQISSEVPQNLSASRPQDRQFILSSKKLLLSDSGFYLCAWTRSGELFFGEGSRLTVL.